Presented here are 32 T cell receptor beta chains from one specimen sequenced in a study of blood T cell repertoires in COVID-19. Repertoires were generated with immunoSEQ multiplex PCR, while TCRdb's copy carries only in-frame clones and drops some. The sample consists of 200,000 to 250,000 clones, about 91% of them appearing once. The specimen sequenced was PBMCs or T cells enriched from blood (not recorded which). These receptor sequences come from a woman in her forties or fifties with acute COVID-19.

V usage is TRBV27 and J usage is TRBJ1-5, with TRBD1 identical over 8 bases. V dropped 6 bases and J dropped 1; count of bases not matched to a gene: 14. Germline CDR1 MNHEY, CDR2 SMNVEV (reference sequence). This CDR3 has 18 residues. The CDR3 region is CASRVQGGPFRSNQPQHF. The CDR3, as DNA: TGTGCCAGCAGGGTACAGGGGGGACCGTTTCGGAGCAATCAGCCCCAGCATTTT.

As DNA, the CDR3 is TGTGCCAGCAGCTTGGCCGACAGGGGGCGTACCAAAAACATTCAGTACTTC. It yields the protein CASSLADRGRTKNIQYF. The chain has TRBV5-4 and TRBJ2-4, with 10 bases fitting TRBD1. Losses at the gene ends were 0 bases for V and 2 bases for J; bases not matched to a gene: 5. The CDR3 consists of 17 residues. CDR1 SGHNT and CDR2 YYREEE come from the germline V gene (reference sequence).

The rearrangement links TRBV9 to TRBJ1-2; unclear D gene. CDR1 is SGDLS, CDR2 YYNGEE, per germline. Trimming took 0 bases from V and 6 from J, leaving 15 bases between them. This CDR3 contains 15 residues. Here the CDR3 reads CASSVVEGGSHGYTF. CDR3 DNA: TGTGCCAGCAGCGTAGTTGAGGGAGGGTCCCATGGCTACACCTTC. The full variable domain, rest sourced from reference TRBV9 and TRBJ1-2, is DSGVTQTPKHLITATGQRVTLRCSPRSGDLSVYWYQQSLDQGLQFLIQYYNGEERAKGNILERFSAQQFPDLHSELNLSSLELGDSALYFCASSVVEGGSHGYTFGSGTRLTVV.

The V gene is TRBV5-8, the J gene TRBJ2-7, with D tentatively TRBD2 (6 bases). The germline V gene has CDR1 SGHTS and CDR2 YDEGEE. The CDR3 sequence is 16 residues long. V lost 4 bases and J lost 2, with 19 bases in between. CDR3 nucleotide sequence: TGTGCCAGCAGCGGCGCCGGGACTCCCTCGCCCTACGAGCAGTACTTC. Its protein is CASSGAGTPSPYEQYF.

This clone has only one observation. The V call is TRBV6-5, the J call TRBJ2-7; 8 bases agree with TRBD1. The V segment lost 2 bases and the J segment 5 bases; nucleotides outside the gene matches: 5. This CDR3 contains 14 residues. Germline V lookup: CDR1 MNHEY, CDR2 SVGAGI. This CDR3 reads CASSYRLTGDEQYF. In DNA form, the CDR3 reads TGTGCCAGCAGTTACCGGTTGACAGGGGACGAGCAGTACTTC.

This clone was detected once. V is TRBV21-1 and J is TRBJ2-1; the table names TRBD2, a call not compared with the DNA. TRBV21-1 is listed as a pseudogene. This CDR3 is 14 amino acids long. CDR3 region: CASSKRETHNEQFF. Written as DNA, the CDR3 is TGTGCCAGCAGCAAACGAGAAACCCACAATGAGCAGTTCTTC.

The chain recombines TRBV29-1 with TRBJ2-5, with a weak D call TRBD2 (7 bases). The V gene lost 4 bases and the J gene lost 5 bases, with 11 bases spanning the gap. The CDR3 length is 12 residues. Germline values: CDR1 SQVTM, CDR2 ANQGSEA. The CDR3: CSVGGGAETQYF. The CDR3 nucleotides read TGCAGCGTTGGCGGGGGCGCGGAGACCCAGTACTTC.

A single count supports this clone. This CDR3 is CASSVIGGVNQPQHF. CDR3 coding DNA: TGCGCCAGCAGCGTAATAGGAGGGGTCAATCAGCCCCAGCATTTT. V is TRBV5-1 and J is TRBJ1-5, with a possible D match to TRBD1 (5 bases). The length of the CDR3 is 15 residues. Trimming pared 4 bases from V and 3 bases from J, leaving 14 bases between. CDR1 SGHRS and CDR2 YFSETQ come from the germline V gene.

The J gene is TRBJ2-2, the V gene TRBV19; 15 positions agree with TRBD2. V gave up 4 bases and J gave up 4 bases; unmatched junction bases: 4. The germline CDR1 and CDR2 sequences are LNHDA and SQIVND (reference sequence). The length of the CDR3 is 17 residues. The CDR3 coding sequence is TGTGCCAGTAGTAGGGGACTAGCGGGAGGTCTCACCGGGGAGCTGTTTTTT. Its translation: CASSRGLAGGLTGELFF.

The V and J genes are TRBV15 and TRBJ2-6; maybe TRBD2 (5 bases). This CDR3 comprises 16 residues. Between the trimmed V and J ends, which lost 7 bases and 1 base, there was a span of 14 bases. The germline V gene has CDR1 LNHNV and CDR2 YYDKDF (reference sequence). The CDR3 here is CATTTNEGSGANVLTF. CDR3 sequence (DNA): TGTGCCACCACCACTAATGAGGGATCTGGGGCCAACGTCCTGACTTTC. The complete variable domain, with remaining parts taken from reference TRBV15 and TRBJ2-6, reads DAMVIQNPRYQVTQFGKPVTLSCSQTLNHNVMYWYQQKSSQAPKLLFHYYDKDFNNEADTPDNFQSRRPNTSFCFLDIRSPGLGDTAMYLCATTTNEGSGANVLTFGAGSRLTVL.

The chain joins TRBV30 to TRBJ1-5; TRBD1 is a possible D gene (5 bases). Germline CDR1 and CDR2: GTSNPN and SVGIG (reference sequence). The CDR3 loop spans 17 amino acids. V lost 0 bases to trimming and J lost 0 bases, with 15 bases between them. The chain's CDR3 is CAWSVPYGGVSNQPQHF. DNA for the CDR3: TGTGCCTGGAGTGTACCATATGGGGGGGTTAGCAATCAGCCCCAGCATTTT.

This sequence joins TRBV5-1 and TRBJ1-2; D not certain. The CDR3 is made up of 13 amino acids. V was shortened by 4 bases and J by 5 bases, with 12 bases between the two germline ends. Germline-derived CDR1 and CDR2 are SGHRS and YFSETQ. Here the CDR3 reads CASSGSGAYGYTF. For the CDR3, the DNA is TGCGCCAGCAGCGGTAGCGGAGCTTATGGCTACACCTTC. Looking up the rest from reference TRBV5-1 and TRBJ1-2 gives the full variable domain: KAGVTQTPRYLIKTRGQQVTLSCSPISGHRSVSWYQQTPGQGLQFLFEYFSETQRNKGNFPGRFSGRQFSNSRSEMNVSTLELGDSALYLCASSGSGAYGYTFGSGTRLTVV.

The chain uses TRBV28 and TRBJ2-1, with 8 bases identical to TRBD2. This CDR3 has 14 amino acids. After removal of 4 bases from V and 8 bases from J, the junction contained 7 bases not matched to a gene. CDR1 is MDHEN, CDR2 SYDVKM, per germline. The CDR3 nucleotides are TGTGCCAGCAGTTATAGCGGGATACCATATGAGCAGTTCTTC. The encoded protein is CASSYSGIPYEQFF.

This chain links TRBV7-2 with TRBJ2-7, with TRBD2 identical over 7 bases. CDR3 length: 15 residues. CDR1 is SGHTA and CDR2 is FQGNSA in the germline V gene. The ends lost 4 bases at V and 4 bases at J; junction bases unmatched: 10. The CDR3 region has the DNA TGTGCCAGCAGCTATGGAGGGACTAACCCTTACGAGCAGTACTTC. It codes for CASSYGGTNPYEQYF.

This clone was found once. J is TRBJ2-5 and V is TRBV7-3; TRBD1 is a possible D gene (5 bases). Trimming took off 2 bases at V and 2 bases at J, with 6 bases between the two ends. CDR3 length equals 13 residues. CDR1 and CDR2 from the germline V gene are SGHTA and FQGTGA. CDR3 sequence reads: CASSLDSQETQYF. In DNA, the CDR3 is TGTGCCAGCAGCTTAGACAGTCAAGAGACCCAGTACTTC.

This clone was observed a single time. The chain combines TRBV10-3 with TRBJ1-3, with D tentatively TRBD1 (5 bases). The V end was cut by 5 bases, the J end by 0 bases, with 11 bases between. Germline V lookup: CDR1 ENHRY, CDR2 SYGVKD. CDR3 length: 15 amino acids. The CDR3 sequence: CAISTGGSSGNTIYF. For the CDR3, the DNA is TGTGCCATCAGTACGGGGGGGAGCTCTGGAAACACCATATATTTT.

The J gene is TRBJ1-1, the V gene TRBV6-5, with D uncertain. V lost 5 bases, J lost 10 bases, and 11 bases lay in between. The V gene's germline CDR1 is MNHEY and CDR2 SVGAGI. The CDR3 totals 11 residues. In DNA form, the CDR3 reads TGTGCCAGCAGTAACCGCGGCGGAGCTTTCTTT. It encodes CASSNRGGAFF.

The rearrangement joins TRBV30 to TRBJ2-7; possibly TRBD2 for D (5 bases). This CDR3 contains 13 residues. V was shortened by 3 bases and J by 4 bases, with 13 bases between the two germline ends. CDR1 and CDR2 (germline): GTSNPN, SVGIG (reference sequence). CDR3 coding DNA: TGTGCCTGGAGGGACTTGCCGACATACGAGCAGTACTTC. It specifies CAWRDLPTYEQYF.

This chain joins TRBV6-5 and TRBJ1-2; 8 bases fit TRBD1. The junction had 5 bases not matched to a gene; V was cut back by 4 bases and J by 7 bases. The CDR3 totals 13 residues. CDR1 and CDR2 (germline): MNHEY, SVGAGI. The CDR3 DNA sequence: TGTGCCAGCAGTTCACGACAGGGGAGTGGCTACACCTTC. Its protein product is CASSSRQGSGYTF.

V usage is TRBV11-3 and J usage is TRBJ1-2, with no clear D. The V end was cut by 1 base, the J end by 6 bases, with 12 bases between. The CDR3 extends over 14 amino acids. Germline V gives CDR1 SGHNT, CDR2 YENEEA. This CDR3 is CASSLVPRIHGYTF. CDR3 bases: TGTGCCAGCAGCTTAGTTCCCAGGATCCATGGCTACACCTTC.

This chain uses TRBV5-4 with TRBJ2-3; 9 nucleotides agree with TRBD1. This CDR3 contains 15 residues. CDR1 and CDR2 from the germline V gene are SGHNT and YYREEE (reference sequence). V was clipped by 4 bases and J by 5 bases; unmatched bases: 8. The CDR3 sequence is CASSRSGTGLDTQYF. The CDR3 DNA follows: TGTGCCAGCAGCCGCTCCGGGACAGGGTTAGATACGCAGTATTTT.

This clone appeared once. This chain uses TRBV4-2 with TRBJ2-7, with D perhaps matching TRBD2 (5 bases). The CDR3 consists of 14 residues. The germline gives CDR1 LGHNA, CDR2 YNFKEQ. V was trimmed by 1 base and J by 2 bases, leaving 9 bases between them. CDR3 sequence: CASSQASGPYEQYF. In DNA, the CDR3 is TGTGCCAGCAGCCAAGCGAGCGGACCCTACGAGCAGTACTTC.

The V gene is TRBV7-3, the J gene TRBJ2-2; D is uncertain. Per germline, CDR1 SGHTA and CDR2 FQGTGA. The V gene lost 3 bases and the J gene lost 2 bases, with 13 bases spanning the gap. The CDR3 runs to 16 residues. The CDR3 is CASSFSSTRNTGELFF. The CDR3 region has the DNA TGTGCCAGCAGCTTCAGCTCGACACGAAACACCGGGGAGCTGTTTTTT.

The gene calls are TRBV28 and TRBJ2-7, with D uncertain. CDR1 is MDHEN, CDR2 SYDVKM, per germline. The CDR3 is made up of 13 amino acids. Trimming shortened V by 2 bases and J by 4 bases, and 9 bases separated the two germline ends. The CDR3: CASSLSYSYEQYF. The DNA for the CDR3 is TGTGCCAGCAGTTTAAGCTACTCTTACGAGCAGTACTTC.

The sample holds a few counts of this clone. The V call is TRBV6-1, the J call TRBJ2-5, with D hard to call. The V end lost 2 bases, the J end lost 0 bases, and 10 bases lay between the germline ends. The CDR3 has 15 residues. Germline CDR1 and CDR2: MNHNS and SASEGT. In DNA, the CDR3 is TGTGCCAGCAGTGAACCCACATGGTACCAAGAGACCCAGTACTTC. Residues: CASSEPTWYQETQYF.

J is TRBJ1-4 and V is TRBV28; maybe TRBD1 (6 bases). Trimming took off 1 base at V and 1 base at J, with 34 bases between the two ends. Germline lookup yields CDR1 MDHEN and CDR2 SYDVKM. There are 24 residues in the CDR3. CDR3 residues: CASSLFWRLRGLQGRMRTNEKLFF. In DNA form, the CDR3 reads TGTGCCAGCAGTTTATTTTGGCGTCTGAGGGGACTACAGGGACGTATGAGAACTAATGAAAAACTGTTTTTT.

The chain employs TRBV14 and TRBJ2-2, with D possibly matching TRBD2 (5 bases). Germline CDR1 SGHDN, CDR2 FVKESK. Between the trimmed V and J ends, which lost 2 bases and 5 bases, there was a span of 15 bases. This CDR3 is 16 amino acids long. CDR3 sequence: CASSQQVTSRTGELFF. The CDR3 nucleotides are TGTGCCAGCAGCCAACAGGTCACTAGTAGGACCGGGGAGCTGTTTTTT.

The CDR3 coding sequence is TGTGCCATACAACAGGAGGGGCTTTCCTACGAGCAGTACTTC. Translated: CAIQQEGLSYEQYF. The V and J genes are TRBV28 and TRBJ2-7, with D tentatively TRBD2 (6 bases). V was cut by 10 bases and J by 1 base, with 17 bases left in between. The germline CDR1 and CDR2 sequences are MDHEN and SYDVKM. There are 14 residues in the CDR3.

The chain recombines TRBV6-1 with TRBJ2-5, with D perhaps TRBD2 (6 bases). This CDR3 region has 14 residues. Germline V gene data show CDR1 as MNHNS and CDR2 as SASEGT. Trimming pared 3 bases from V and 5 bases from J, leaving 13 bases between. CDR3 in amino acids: CASSDGGGSETQYF. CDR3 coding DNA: TGTGCCAGCAGTGATGGAGGAGGGTCCGAGACCCAGTACTTC.

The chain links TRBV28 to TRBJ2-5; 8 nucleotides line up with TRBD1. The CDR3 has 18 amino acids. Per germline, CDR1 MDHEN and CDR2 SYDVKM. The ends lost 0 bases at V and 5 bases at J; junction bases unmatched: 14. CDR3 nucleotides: TGTGCCAGCAGTTTATGGGGGGGAAAACGGACAGGGCAGGAGACCCAGTACTTC. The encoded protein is CASSLWGGKRTGQETQYF.

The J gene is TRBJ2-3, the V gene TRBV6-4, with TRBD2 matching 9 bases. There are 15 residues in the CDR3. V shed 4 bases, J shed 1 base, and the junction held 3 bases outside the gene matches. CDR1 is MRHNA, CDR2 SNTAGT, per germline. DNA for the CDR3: TGTGCCAGCAGTGTGGGACTAGCAGGCACAGATACGCAGTATTTT. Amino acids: CASSVGLAGTDTQYF.

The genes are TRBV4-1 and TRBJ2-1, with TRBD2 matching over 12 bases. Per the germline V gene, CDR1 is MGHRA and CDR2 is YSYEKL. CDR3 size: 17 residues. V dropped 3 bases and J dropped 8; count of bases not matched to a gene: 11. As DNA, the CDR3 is TGCGCCAGCAGCCAGCCCGCTAGGACTAGCGGGAACTATGAGCAGTTCTTC. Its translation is CASSQPARTSGNYEQFF.